The 3 T cell receptor beta chains listed next were all sequenced from one sample in a study of shared clonotypes between healthy human individuals. Only in-frame clones appear in the TCRdb table, and some are missing; sequencing was by immunoSEQ multiplex PCR. The sample holds approximately 700,000 clones; about 80% are singletons and the top ten take roughly 1.9%. The sample consisted of memory CD4+ T cells sorted from blood. The subset was: CD45RA-negative fraction. All receptors come from a young woman in good health.

J is TRBJ2-2 and V is TRBV15; D may be TRBD1 (6 bases). The CDR3 contains 15 residues. Germline V gene lookup returns CDR1 LNHNV and CDR2 YYDKDF (reference sequence). With 8 bases removed from V and 7 bases from J, the gap between germline ends came to 20 bases. The chain's CDR3 is CATSFSSGEDGELFF. CDR3 sequence (DNA): TGTGCCACCTCTTTCAGTTCAGGGGAAGACGGGGAGCTGTTTTTT.

This clone was found a few times. V gene TRBV27 combines with J gene TRBJ1-5; TRBD1 might be the D (5 bases). The CDR3 covers 16 residues. The V gene's germline CDR1 is MNHEY and CDR2 SMNVEV (reference sequence). Deletions cut 2 bases from V and 1 base from J, with 12 bases between. CDR3 in DNA: TGTGCCAGCAGTTTAGGTCAGGGCCTAAGCAATCAGCCCCAGCATTTT. This sequence encodes CASSLGQGLSNQPQHF.

This chain uses TRBV11-2 with TRBJ1-3; no firm D call. Trimming left V 1 base short and J 0 bases short, with 10 bases between. The CDR3 length is 16 residues. Germline V CDR1 and CDR2: SGHAT, FQNNGV. CDR3 loop: CASSLAHPSSGNTIYF. The DNA of the CDR3 is TGTGCCAGCAGCTTAGCTCATCCGAGCTCTGGAAACACCATATATTTT.